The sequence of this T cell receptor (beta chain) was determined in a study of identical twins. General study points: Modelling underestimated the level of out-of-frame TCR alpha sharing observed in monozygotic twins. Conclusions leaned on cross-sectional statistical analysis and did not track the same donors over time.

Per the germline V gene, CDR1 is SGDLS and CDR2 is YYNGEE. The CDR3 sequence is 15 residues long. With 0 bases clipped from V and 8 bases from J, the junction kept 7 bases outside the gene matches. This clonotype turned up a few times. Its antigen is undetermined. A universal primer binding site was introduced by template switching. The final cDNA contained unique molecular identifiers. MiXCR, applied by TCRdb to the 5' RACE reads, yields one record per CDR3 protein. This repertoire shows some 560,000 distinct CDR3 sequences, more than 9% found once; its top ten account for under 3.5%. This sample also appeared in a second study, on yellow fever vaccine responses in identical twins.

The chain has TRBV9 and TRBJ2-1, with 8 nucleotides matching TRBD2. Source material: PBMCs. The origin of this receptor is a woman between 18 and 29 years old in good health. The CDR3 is CASSVGGLAGDEQFF. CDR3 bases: TGTGCCAGCAGCGTAGGCGGGCTAGCGGGTGATGAGCAGTTCTTC.